This T cell receptor (beta chain) stems from a study of identifying expanded T cells in peripheral blood. The CDR3 totals 15 residues. V was pared by 1 base and J by 0 bases, with 10 bases between. Per germline, CDR1 LGHNA and CDR2 YSLEER. Clones were read by immunoSEQ multiplex PCR, and TCRdb kept only the in-frame ones, dropping some. The sample comprises some 77,000 clones, 70% to 90% of which are singletons, and 15% to 20% rests with the top ten. This clonotype was sampled from a person aged 18 to 69 in good health. Sequenced sample: blood. The genes are TRBV4-3 and TRBJ2-7; no definite D call. The CDR3 spells CASSQGVSLSYEQYF. The DNA for the CDR3 is TGCGCCAGCAGCCAAGGGGTCAGTCTCTCCTACGAGCAGTACTTC.